One and the same sample provided the 18 T cell receptor beta chains below, sequenced in a study of CD8 T cells in Susac syndrome. Reverse transcription of 0.5 to 1 ug RNA was carried out with random hexamers. TCRdb re-called the immunoSEQ multiplex PCR reads with MiXCR, one entry per CDR3 protein. The sample has around 200,000 distinct CDR3 sequences, roughly 94% seen once. Sequencing input: CD4+ T cells from PBMCs. These receptors originate from a human donor with multiple sclerosis.

The chain links TRBV5-6 to TRBJ1-6; 8 nucleotides agree with TRBD1. V was clipped by 0 bases and J by 9 bases; unmatched bases: 2. This CDR3 is 14 amino acids long. Germline V gene data show CDR1 as SGHDT and CDR2 as YYEEEE. CDR3 nucleotide sequence: TGTGCCAGCAGCTTGGCAGGGGGCGCTTCACCCCTCCACTTT. Encoded protein: CASSLAGGASPLHF.

This clonotype was found once. The genes are TRBV14 and TRBJ2-7; TRBD1 agrees at 8 bases. Germline V gene lookup returns CDR1 SGHDN and CDR2 FVKESK. The ends lost 0 bases at V and 9 bases at J; junction bases unmatched: 4. CDR3 length equals 13 residues. The CDR3 region has the DNA TGTGCCAGCAGCCAAGATCAGGGGGCGGTGCAGTACGTC. Its protein is CASSQDQGAVQYV.

The chain employs TRBV13 and TRBJ1-1; 9 bases are a match to TRBD1. Germline CDR1 reads PRHDT; CDR2 reads FYEKMQ (reference sequence). Germline trimming cut 1 base from V and 7 bases from J; bases unmatched to any gene: 7. The CDR3 covers 15 residues. The CDR3 region has the DNA TGTGCCAGCAGCTTAGACGGACAGGGGCACGGTGAAGCTTTCTTT. This gives the protein CASSLDGQGHGEAFF.

The count of this clonotype is one. J is TRBJ1-2 and V is TRBV30, with 7 bases lining up with TRBD1. Trimming cost V 2 bases and J 4 bases; bases outside gene matches: 10. Germline V gene data show CDR1 as GTSNPN and CDR2 as SVGIG (reference sequence). There are 15 residues in the CDR3. CDR3 sequence: CAWSLGDRTFYGYTF. CDR3 DNA sequence: TGTGCCTGGAGTCTAGGGGACAGAACATTCTATGGCTACACCTTC.

The CDR3 loop reads CSAQQGRQPQHF. CDR3 DNA sequence: TGCAGTGCCCAACAGGGGAGGCAGCCCCAGCATTTT. The genes are TRBV20-1 and TRBJ1-5, with TRBD1 identical over 7 bases. Looked up from germline, CDR1 is DFQATT and CDR2 is SNEGSKA (reference sequence). This CDR3 is 12 amino acids long. V lost 6 bases, J lost 7 bases, and 6 bases stayed unmatched.

This chain connects TRBV19 to TRBJ2-7; 7 bases agree with TRBD1. J lost 2 bases, V lost 3 bases, and 4 bases had no gene match. The CDR3 runs to 14 residues. Germline CDR1 LNHDA, CDR2 SQIVND (reference sequence). In DNA form, the CDR3 reads TGTGCCAGTAGTATCCGGGACAGACCCTACGAGCAGTACTTC. It codes for CASSIRDRPYEQYF.

In its sample, this clonotype was seen once. The rearrangement uses TRBV29-1 and TRBJ1-1, with a weak D call TRBD1 (5 bases). CDR1 is SQVTM and CDR2 is ANQGSEA in the germline V gene. Trimming stripped 7 bases from V and 3 bases from J, with 6 bases between. CDR3 size: 10 residues. CDR3 in DNA: TGCAGCGGGGGGGACACTGAAGCTTTCTTT. Encoded protein: CSGGDTEAFF.

The J gene is TRBJ1-4, the V gene TRBV20-1; D is possibly TRBD1 (5 bases). With 4 bases removed from V and 8 bases from J, the gap between germline ends came to 11 bases. CDR1 and CDR2 (germline): DFQATT, SNEGSKA (reference sequence). CDR3 length: 12 amino acids. CDR3 residues: CSATGRGEKLFF. DNA for the CDR3: TGCAGTGCTACAGGGCGGGGAGAAAAACTGTTTTTT.

The gene calls are TRBV3-1 and TRBJ2-4; D gene uncertain. CDR3 size: 20 residues. Germline values: CDR1 LGHDT, CDR2 YNNKEL (reference sequence). Trimming pared 0 bases from V and 0 bases from J, leaving 21 bases between. DNA for the CDR3: TGTGCCAGCAGCCAAGAATTGGGTAGTGGGCGGAAGATAGCCAAAAACATTCAGTACTTC. It yields the protein CASSQELGSGRKIAKNIQYF.

The chain combines TRBV9 with TRBJ2-3; D is unresolved. V dropped 0 bases and J dropped 2 bases, with 10 bases sitting between them. CDR3 length equals 15 residues. The germline CDR1 and CDR2 sequences are SGDLS and YYNGEE. The CDR3 reads CASSVEAFHTDTQYF. The CDR3 bases are TGTGCCAGCAGCGTAGAGGCATTCCACACAGATACGCAGTATTTT.

The chain couples TRBV18 to TRBJ2-1, with a weak D call TRBD1 (6 bases). The CDR3 is made up of 17 amino acids. Germline CDR1 KGHSH, CDR2 LQKENI. V lost 6 bases and J 9 bases, leaving 27 bases between the germline ends. The CDR3 loop is CASSPQSLGGSGSEQFF. CDR3 nucleotides: TGTGCCAGCTCGCCCCAATCCTTAGGGGGTAGTGGCAGTGAGCAGTTCTTC.

As regards this clonotype: At one boundary the junction diverges from the germline segment, which might be a read error. J is TRBJ2-3 and V is TRBV7-7, with TRBD1 identical over 7 bases. The CDR3 is 15 residues long. Germline loops: CDR1 SSHAT, CDR2 FNYEAQ (reference sequence). CDR3 nucleotide sequence: TGTGCTAGCAGCTCCAGGGGACAGAAAACAGATACGCAGTATTTT. This translates into CASSSRGQKTDTQYF.

The rearrangement joins TRBV4-2 to TRBJ2-7; 9 positions agree with TRBD2. Germline V gene lookup returns CDR1 LGHNA and CDR2 YNFKEQ. The CDR3 runs 13 residues. The junction had 6 bases not matched to a gene; V was cut back by 6 bases and J by 6 bases. CDR3 sequence (DNA): TGTGCCAGCAGACGGACTAGCGATATCGAGCAGTACTTC. As protein: CASRRTSDIEQYF.

The chain uses TRBV5-1 and TRBJ2-6; 8 bases fit TRBD1. There are 17 residues in the CDR3. V was pared by 0 bases and J by 4 bases, with 6 bases of the junction left unmatched. Per germline, CDR1 SGHRS and CDR2 YFSETQ. CDR3 loop: CASSLDGRGLGANVLTF. Written as DNA, the CDR3 is TGCGCCAGCAGCTTGGATGGCAGGGGGCTCGGGGCCAACGTCCTGACTTTC.

The rearrangement joins TRBV29-1 to TRBJ1-2, with D possibly matching TRBD1 (5 bases). V dropped 6 bases and J dropped 3 bases, with 8 bases sitting between them. The CDR3 runs 11 residues. CDR1 and CDR2 from the germline V gene are SQVTM and ANQGSEA. The CDR3 protein is CSVPGDYGYTF. CDR3 nucleotide sequence: TGCAGCGTGCCGGGGGACTATGGCTACACCTTC.

The genes are TRBV21-1 and TRBJ2-7; the table assigns TRBD1, which was not confirmed against the DNA. TRBV21-1 is annotated as a pseudogene. This CDR3 spans 16 amino acids. The CDR3 nucleotides are TGTGCCAGCAGCAAGGGTCCCGGCCAGGGGGGCTACGAGCAGTACGTC. It translates to CASSKGPGQGGYEQYV.

The chain couples TRBV20-1 to TRBJ2-7, with D possibly being TRBD1 (5 bases). V lost 2 bases and J lost 5, with 16 bases in between. The CDR3 loop spans 14 amino acids. CDR1 DFQATT and CDR2 SNEGSKA come from the germline V gene (reference sequence). DNA for the CDR3: TGCAGTGCTAGACCATTGGGGCAGGGTAACGAGCAGTACTTC. Its protein is CSARPLGQGNEQYF.

The V gene is TRBV7-2, the J gene TRBJ1-2; 10 bases map to TRBD1. CDR1 is SGHTA and CDR2 is FQGNSA in the germline V gene. This CDR3 is built from 14 residues. The ends lost 5 bases at V and 2 bases at J; junction bases unmatched: 2. The CDR3 DNA follows: TGTGCCAGCAGCGAGGACAGGGGGAACTATGGCTACACCTTC. Protein: CASSEDRGNYGYTF.